Listed here are 3 T cell receptor beta chains from one sample, sequenced in a study of identical twins. MiXCR, applied by TCRdb to the 5' RACE reads, yields one record per CDR3 protein. Of under 300,000 distinct CDR3 sequences listed, roughly 7.1% are singletons. These same records also appear under a second study, on T cells expressing NK-cell markers.

The sample consisted of CD8+ T cells sorted from blood. The receptor source for this set is a young woman in good health.

This clonotype occurred many times. J is TRBJ2-7 and V is TRBV7-9; D uncertain. Trimming pared 5 bases from V and 4 bases from J, leaving 18 bases between. From germline, CDR1 is SEHNR and CDR2 FQNEAQ (reference sequence). CDR3 length: 15 amino acids. The CDR3 sequence is CASSPESALGYEQYF. The CDR3 DNA reads as TGTGCCAGCAGCCCCGAGTCGGCTCTAGGATACGAGCAGTACTTC.

This clonotype was found many times. This chain connects TRBV6-5 to TRBJ2-7, with 9 positions matching TRBD1. CDR1 and CDR2 from the germline V gene are MNHEY and SVGAGI. The trim removed 4 bases at V and 6 bases at J, leaving 4 bases unmatched. The CDR3 contains 13 residues. CDR3 DNA: TGTGCCAGCAGTTGGGGGACAGGGCGCGAGCAGTACTTC. Residues: CASSWGTGREQYF.

This clonotype was seen repeatedly, ten times or more. The CDR3 region is CASSPGGGEAFF. In DNA, the CDR3 is TGTGCCAGCAGCCCCGGGGGGGGCGAAGCTTTCTTT. The chain links TRBV6-5 to TRBJ1-1, with D maybe TRBD1 (6 bases). The V end was cut by 6 bases, the J end by 8 bases, with 13 bases between. This CDR3 has 12 amino acids. Germline CDR1 reads MNHEY; CDR2 reads SVGAGI.